The T cell receptor beta chain described here comes from a study of OX40 agonist ivuxolimab in advanced cancers. About the research overall: The dose-escalation cohort was roughly 84% male, with a mean age of about 58 years, ranging about 23 to 90. One patient with hepatocellular carcinoma and two with cutaneous melanoma, three in all, had partial responses.

The data were produced by immunoSEQ multiplex PCR, yet TCRdb's version contains in-frame clones alone and is incomplete. This table has 60,000 to 75,000 clones, 80% appearing once. This CDR3 comprises 15 residues. V dropped 0 bases and J dropped 5 bases, with 12 bases sitting between them. CDR1 is SGHRS and CDR2 is YFSETQ in the germline V gene. Study outcomes and limitations: CD4+ and CD8+ blood T cells expanded clonally by week 6 at 0.1 to 3.0 mg/kg.

Notes on this clone: Its antigen remains unidentified.

The source material was CD4+ or CD8+ T cells sorted from blood, sampled in a trial of the OX40 agonist ivuxolimab. The genes are TRBV5-1 and TRBJ1-5, with D perhaps TRBD1 (6 bases). The clonotype was recovered from an adult with an advanced solid tumor such as melanoma, head and neck, liver or kidney cancer. The CDR3 DNA reads TGCGCCAGCAGCTTGGCCCCGACAGGTTATCAGCCCCAGCATTTT. Amino acids: CASSLAPTGYQPQHF.